The clone carrying this T cell receptor (beta chain) was recorded a few times. Its antigen is currently unknown. The sample is drawn from a study of identical twins. Unique molecular identifiers were present on the cDNA, which also gained a universal primer site by template switching. MiXCR, applied by TCRdb to the 5' RACE reads, yields one record per CDR3 protein. Of just under 550,000 distinct CDR3 sequences detected, 13% to 15% appear once; the ten largest clones hold around 0.48%. General study findings and limits: Abundant beta clonotypes from cord blood had fewer insertions, unlike memory repertoires, which showed none. Beta out-of-frame sequences showed weaker excess twin sharing. Invariant MAIT and iNKT cells could partly confound zero-insertion analyses.

V lost 6 bases to trimming and J lost 2 bases, with 17 bases between them. There are 16 residues in the CDR3. This sample was shared with a second study, whose subject was yellow fever vaccine responses in identical twins.

The V gene is TRBV12-3 or TRBV12-4, the J gene TRBJ1-5; D is unclear. Sequencing was carried out using CD4+ T cells sorted from blood. This receptor was taken from a woman between 18 and 29 years old in good health. The CDR3 reads CASSREPRVGNQPQHF. The CDR3 DNA reads TGTGCCAGCAGCCGGGAACCTCGAGTGGGCAATCAGCCCCAGCATTTT.